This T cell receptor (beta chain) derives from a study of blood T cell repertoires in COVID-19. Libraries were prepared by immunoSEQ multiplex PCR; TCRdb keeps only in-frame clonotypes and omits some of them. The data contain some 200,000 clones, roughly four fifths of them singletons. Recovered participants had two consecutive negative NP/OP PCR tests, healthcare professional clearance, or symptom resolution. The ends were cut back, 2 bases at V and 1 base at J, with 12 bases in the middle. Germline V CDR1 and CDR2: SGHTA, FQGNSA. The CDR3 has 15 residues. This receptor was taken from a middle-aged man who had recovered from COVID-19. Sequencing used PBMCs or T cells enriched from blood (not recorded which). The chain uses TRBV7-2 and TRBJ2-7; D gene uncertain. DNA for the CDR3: TGTGCCAGCAGCTTAAGTCCAGGCGCATCCTACGAGCAGTACGTC. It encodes CASSLSPGASYEQYV.